This T cell receptor beta chain is drawn from a study of blood T cell repertoires in COVID-19. Study information: Collection of acute and convalescent COVID-19 samples took place in the United States, Italy and Spain. PBMCs, B-cell-depleted T cells, or T cells were the source of the cDNA or gDNA that made up the material.

In the original workflow: Using reference gene primer amplification, nucleated cell counts were estimated. Produced via immunoSEQ multiplex PCR; TCRdb's table is partial and in-frame only. That table gives V, J and clone size, and the DNA gave D and trimming. The table lists 250,000 to 350,000 clones, roughly 85% of them singletons. CDR1 is SGHAT and CDR2 is FQNNGV in the germline V gene. This CDR3 is 15 amino acids long. The V gene lost 1 base and the J gene lost 5 bases, with 14 bases spanning the gap. The source is a woman aged 25 to 45 with active or convalescent COVID-19. The rearrangement joins TRBV11-2 to TRBJ2-5; the D gene is possibly TRBD2 (6 bases). The sample consisted of peripheral blood. The CDR3 DNA reads TGTGCCAGCAGCTTAGGGTTGCGGGGTTCCGAGACCCAGTACTTC. Amino acids: CASSLGLRGSETQYF. Filled out from reference TRBV11-2 and TRBJ2-5, the complete variable domain reads EAGVAQSPRYKIIEKRQSVAFWCNPISGHATLYWYQQILGQGPKLLIQFQNNGVVDDSQLPKDRFSAERLKGVDSTLKIQPAKLEDSAVYLCASSLGLRGSETQYFGPGTRLLVL.